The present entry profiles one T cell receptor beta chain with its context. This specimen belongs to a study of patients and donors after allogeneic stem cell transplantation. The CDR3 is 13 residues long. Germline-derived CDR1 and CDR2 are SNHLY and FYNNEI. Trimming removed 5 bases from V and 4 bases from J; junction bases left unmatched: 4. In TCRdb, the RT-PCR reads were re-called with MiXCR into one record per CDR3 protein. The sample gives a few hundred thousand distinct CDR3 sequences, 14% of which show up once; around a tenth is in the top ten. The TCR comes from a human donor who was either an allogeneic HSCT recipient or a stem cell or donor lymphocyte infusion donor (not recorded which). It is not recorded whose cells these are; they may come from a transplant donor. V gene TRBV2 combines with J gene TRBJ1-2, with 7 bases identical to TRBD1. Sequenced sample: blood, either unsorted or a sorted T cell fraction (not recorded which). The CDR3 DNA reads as TGTGCCAGCAGTACAGGGGAACGCTATGGCTACACCTTC. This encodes CASSTGERYGYTF.